Listed below are T cell receptor beta chains from one sample, sequenced in a study of TIL therapy for anti-PD-1-resistant metastatic lung cancer. Assay: immunoSEQ multiplex PCR; the TCRdb copy retains only in-frame clones and omits some. The sample holds about 100,000 clones, roughly two thirds seen once. Material: tumor tissue, obtained at baseline. These receptor sequences come from a person between 30 and 79 years old with non-small cell lung cancer. Each CDR3 is given with its conserved first and last residue. Fields, in order: clone size, J gene, V gene, D gene, CDR3 length, CDR3 DNA, CDR3 protein. The D gene is left open where the match is weak. Clone size is shown for a subset of rows, as once, few, many or a class of expanded clone.

NA,TRBJ2-2,TRBV6-2/TRBV6-3,NA,15,TGTGCCAGCAGTTACGGTGGGGGAATTTACGGGGAGCTGTTTTTT,CASSYGGGIYGELFF
NA,TRBJ2-5,TRBV9,NA,13,TGTGCCAGCAGCGAGGGACTCCAAGAGACCCAGTACTTC,CASSEGLQETQYF
few,TRBJ1-2,TRBV30,NA,14,TGTGCCTATCGCAACAGGGAGAGAGGCTATGGCTACACCTTC,CAYRNRERGYGYTF
NA,TRBJ2-3,TRBV20-1,TRBD2,14,TGCAGTGCTAGTTTGGCGGGAGGGAGAAATACGCAGTATTTT,CSASLAGGRNTQYF
few,TRBJ1-5,TRBV5-1,NA,15,TGCGCCAGCAGCGAGGAGGGCTTTAGCAATCAGCCCCAGCATTTT,CASSEEGFSNQPQHF
NA,TRBJ1-2,TRBV14,NA,13,TGTGCCAGCAGCCAAGGTGCGGGGGATGGCTACACCTTC,CASSQGAGDGYTF
NA,TRBJ2-7,TRBV7-9,TRBD2,19,TGTGCCAGCAGCTTAGGCGGCAGTAGAATAGCGGGAGCGGTCCACGAGCAGTACTTC,CASSLGGSRIAGAVHEQYF
NA,TRBJ2-7,TRBV6-5,NA,13,TGTGCCAGCATGGCCGGGCGAACCTACGAGCAGTACTTC,CASMAGRTYEQYF
once,TRBJ2-7,TRBV6-1,NA,14,TGTGCCAGCAGTGAACACGGCAAAGCATACGAGCAGTACTTC,CASSEHGKAYEQYF
NA,TRBJ1-6,TRBV18,NA,13,TGTGCCAGCTCTCCAAACAGGAATTCACCCCTCCACTTT,CASSPNRNSPLHF
NA,TRBJ1-1,TRBV7-6,TRBD1,15,TGTGCCAGCAGCGTGGACAGGGAGGGGAGTACTGAAGCTTTCTTT,CASSVDREGSTEAFF
NA,TRBJ2-1,TRBV5-4,TRBD2,15,TGTGCCAGCAGCGTCCTAGCGGGACTGAACAATGAGCAGTTCTTC,CASSVLAGLNNEQFF
NA,TRBJ2-3,TRBV5-4,TRBD2,16,TGTGCCAGCAGTCACAGCGGGAGGTGGGGCACAGATACGCAGTATTTT,CASSHSGRWGTDTQYF
NA,TRBJ2-7,TRBV28,NA,10,TGTGCCAGCAGGGAGAGCGAGCAGTACTTC,CASRESEQYF
few,TRBJ2-2,TRBV30,TRBD2,14,TGTGCCTGGACAGCGGGAGAGAGGACCGGGGAGCTGTTTTTT,CAWTAGERTGELFF
NA,TRBJ1-1,TRBV2,NA,14,TGTGCCAGCAGTACTTGGACAGAGAACACTGAAGCTTTCTTT,CASSTWTENTEAFF
once,TRBJ2-5,TRBV9,TRBD1,15,TGTGCCAGCAGCGCCTGGGACAGGGGGCAAGAGACCCAGTACTTC,CASSAWDRGQETQYF
once,TRBJ2-2,TRBV9,TRBD1,16,TGTGCCAGCAGCGTAGGGGGCGGACAGGGGTTGAGGGAGCTGTTTTTT,CASSVGGGQGLRELFF
NA,TRBJ2-2,TRBV11-2,NA,14,TGTGCCAGCAGCCGAATCCCGAACACCGGGGAGCTGTTTTTT,CASSRIPNTGELFF
NA,TRBJ2-2,TRBV7-3,NA,16,TGTGCCAGCAGCTCACCTTCCTATGGTAACACCGGGGAGCTGTTTTTT,CASSSPSYGNTGELFF
NA,TRBJ2-3,TRBV10-3,TRBD2,15,TGTGCCATCACTCAGAGCGGGGTCGGCACAGATACGCAGTATTTT,CAITQSGVGTDTQYF
few,TRBJ2-7,TRBV7-8,TRBD1,13,TGTGCCAGCAGCTCGGACAGGGGGCACGAGCAGTACTTC,CASSSDRGHEQYF